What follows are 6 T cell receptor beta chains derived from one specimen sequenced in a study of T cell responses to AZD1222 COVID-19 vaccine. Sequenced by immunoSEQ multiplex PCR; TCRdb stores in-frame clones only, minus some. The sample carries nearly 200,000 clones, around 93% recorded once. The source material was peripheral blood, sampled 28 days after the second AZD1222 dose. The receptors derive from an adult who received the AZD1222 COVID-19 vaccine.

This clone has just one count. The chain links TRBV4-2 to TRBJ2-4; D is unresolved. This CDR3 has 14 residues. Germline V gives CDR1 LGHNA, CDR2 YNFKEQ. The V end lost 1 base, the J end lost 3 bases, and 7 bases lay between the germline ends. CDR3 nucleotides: TGTGCCAGCAGCCAAGGGGTTGGCAAAAACATTCAGTACTTC. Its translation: CASSQGVGKNIQYF.

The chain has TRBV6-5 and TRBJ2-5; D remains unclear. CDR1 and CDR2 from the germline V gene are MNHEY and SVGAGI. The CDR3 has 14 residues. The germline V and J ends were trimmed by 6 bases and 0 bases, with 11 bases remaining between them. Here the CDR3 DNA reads TGTGCCAGCAGGCCCCACGGGTACCAAGAGACCCAGTACTTC. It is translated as CASRPHGYQETQYF.

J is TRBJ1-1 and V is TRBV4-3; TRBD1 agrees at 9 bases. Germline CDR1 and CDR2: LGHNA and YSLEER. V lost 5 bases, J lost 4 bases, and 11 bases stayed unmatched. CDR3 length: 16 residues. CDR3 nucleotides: TGCGCCAGCAGCGAGGAGATGGACAGGGGACTCACTGAAGCTTTCTTT. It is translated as CASSEEMDRGLTEAFF.

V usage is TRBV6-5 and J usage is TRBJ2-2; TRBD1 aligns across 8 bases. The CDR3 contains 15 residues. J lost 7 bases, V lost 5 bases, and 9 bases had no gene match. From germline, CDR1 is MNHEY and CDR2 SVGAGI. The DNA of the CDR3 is TGTGCCAGCAGTCCCGGACAGGGAGGTGGCGGGGAGCTGTTTTTT. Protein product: CASSPGQGGGGELFF.

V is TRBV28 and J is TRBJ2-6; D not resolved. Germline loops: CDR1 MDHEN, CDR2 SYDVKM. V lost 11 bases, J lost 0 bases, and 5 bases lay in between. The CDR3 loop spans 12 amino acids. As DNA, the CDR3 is TGTGCCGGTAACTCTGGGGCCAACGTCCTGACTTTC. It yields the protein CAGNSGANVLTF.

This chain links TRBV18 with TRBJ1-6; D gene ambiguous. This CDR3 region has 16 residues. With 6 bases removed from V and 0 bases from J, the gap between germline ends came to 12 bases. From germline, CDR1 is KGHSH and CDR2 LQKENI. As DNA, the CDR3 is TGTGCCAGCTCGCCCTTGGGGAGCTCCTATAATTCACCCCTCCACTTT. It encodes CASSPLGSSYNSPLHF.